This T cell receptor (beta chain) is drawn from a study of blood T cell repertoires in COVID-19. Study-level background: Material from acute and convalescent COVID-19 was sourced from the United States, Italy and Spain. From T cells, B-cell-depleted T cells, or PBMCs came the material, which was cDNA or gDNA.

Methods used by the authors: By means of reference gene primer amplification, nucleated cell counts were estimated. The table came from immunoSEQ multiplex PCR; TCRdb's copy has only in-frame clones and leaves some out. V, J and clone size reflect that table, while D and trimming were determined from the DNA. The table includes approximately 100,000 clones, about 89% detected once. CDR1 and CDR2 (germline): MDHEN, SYDVKM. Losses at the gene ends were 8 bases for V and 2 bases for J; bases not matched to a gene: 8. There are 15 residues in the CDR3. The sample taken for sequencing was peripheral blood. The clonotype originates from a human donor with acute or convalescent COVID-19. The donor label of this sample is uncertain. The V and J genes are TRBV28 and TRBJ1-5, with TRBD1 matching over 8 bases. The CDR3 sequence is CASHDRGNGNQPQHF. The CDR3 bases are TGTGCCAGCCACGACAGGGGTAATGGCAATCAGCCCCAGCATTTT.